Below, 26 T cell receptor beta chains from the same sample are listed, as sequenced in a study of CD8 T cells in Susac syndrome. RNA was extracted with the RNeasy kit, and a quantity of 0.5 to 1 ug was reverse transcribed using random hexamers. MiXCR, run by TCRdb on the immunoSEQ multiplex PCR reads, gives a single entry per CDR3 protein. Of about 60,000 distinct CDR3 sequences listed, roughly 94% are singletons. Material for sequencing was CD8+ T cells from PBMCs. These receptors all stem from a human donor with multiple sclerosis.

This chain joins TRBV7-9 and TRBJ2-7, with unresolved D. This CDR3 is built from 12 residues. V lost 5 bases, J lost 0 bases, and 5 bases lay in between. In germline, CDR1 is SEHNR, CDR2 FQNEAQ (reference sequence). CDR3 in amino acids: CASSRLSYEQYF. CDR3 sequence (DNA): TGTGCCAGCAGCCGGCTCTCCTACGAGCAGTACTTC.

This chain joins TRBV20-1 and TRBJ1-5; D not certain. Germline V lookup: CDR1 DFQATT, CDR2 SNEGSKA (reference sequence). Trimming removed 2 bases from V and 0 bases from J, with 17 bases in between. The CDR3 extends over 17 amino acids. The CDR3 DNA reads as TGCAGTGCTAGAACCCTGACGGAGAGATATAGCAATCAGCCCCAGCATTTT. Translation: CSARTLTERYSNQPQHF.

The chain joins TRBV28 to TRBJ2-7; no definite D call. V lost 3 bases, J lost 4 bases, and 7 bases lay in between. The CDR3 contains 12 residues. Looked up from germline, CDR1 is MDHEN and CDR2 is SYDVKM. In DNA form, the CDR3 reads TGTGCCAGCAGTTTCCAGTCTTACGAGCAGTACTTC. As protein: CASSFQSYEQYF.

The gene calls are TRBV3-1 and TRBJ1-1, with TRBD1 as a possible D gene (5 bases). Germline V gene data show CDR1 as LGHDT and CDR2 as YNNKEL (reference sequence). The ends were cut back, 8 bases at V and 1 base at J, with 8 bases in the middle. The CDR3 length is 12 residues. CDR3 coding DNA: TGTGCCAGCCGGGGGGGGAACACTGAAGCTTTCTTT. This gives the protein CASRGGNTEAFF.

This chain's CDR3 is CASSLAAGENTEAFF. The CDR3 DNA reads as TGTGCCAGCAGCTTAGCGGCAGGGGAGAACACTGAAGCTTTCTTT. The V gene is TRBV13, the J gene TRBJ1-1, with D perhaps TRBD1 (6 bases). Germline-derived CDR1 and CDR2 are PRHDT and FYEKMQ (reference sequence). V gave up 1 base and J gave up 1 base, with 10 bases separating them. The CDR3 runs to 15 residues.

The chain carries TRBV27 and TRBJ2-7; 9 nucleotides line up with TRBD1. J lost 2 bases, V lost 5 bases, and 7 bases had no gene match. The CDR3 sequence is 15 residues long. Germline V CDR1 and CDR2: MNHEY, SMNVEV (reference sequence). The CDR3, as DNA: TGTGCCAGCAGTCCGGGACAGGGTCATCCCTACGAGCAGTACTTC. Translation: CASSPGQGHPYEQYF.

The rearrangement uses TRBV5-6 and TRBJ1-6, with TRBD1 identical over 7 bases. CDR3 length: 14 residues. V lost 4 bases, J lost 7 bases, and 5 bases stayed unmatched. Per the germline V gene, CDR1 is SGHDT and CDR2 is YYEEEE. The CDR3 region has the DNA TGTGCCAGCAGCCGTCGGGACAGAAATTCACCCCTCCACTTT. As protein: CASSRRDRNSPLHF.

The chain's CDR3 is CASSLDGGHYEQYF. The CDR3 coding sequence is TGTGCCAGCAGCTTAGATGGGGGACACTACGAGCAGTACTTC. The chain carries TRBV7-9 and TRBJ2-7, with D possibly TRBD1 on 6 matching bases. The ends were cut back, 1 base at V and 3 bases at J, with 10 bases in the middle. This CDR3 contains 14 residues. CDR1 and CDR2 (germline): SEHNR, FQNEAQ (reference sequence).

The chain is built from TRBV5-6 and TRBJ2-7; D remains ambiguous. The germline gives CDR1 SGHDT, CDR2 YYEEEE. Trimming pared 2 bases from V and 1 base from J, leaving 10 bases between. The CDR3 has 14 residues. The CDR3 DNA reads TGTGCCAGCAGCTTCATCCGCGGATCCTACGAGCAGTACTTC. Translation: CASSFIRGSYEQYF.

The chain carries TRBV5-1 and TRBJ1-2; no firm D call. The CDR3 spans 11 residues. Between the trimmed V and J ends, which lost 2 bases and 8 bases, there was a span of 7 bases. Germline-derived CDR1 and CDR2 are SGHRS and YFSETQ. The DNA of the CDR3 is TGCGCCAGCAGCTTCGGGGAGGGCTACACCTTC. This translates into CASSFGEGYTF.

The chain carries TRBV30 and TRBJ1-5; a possible D gene is TRBD1 (5 bases). CDR3 length: 13 amino acids. The germline V and J ends were trimmed by 5 bases and 3 bases, with 11 bases remaining between them. Germline V gives CDR1 GTSNPN, CDR2 SVGIG (reference sequence). As DNA, the CDR3 is TGTGCCTGGGGGGACGGCTACAATCAGCCCCAGCATTTT. Protein: CAWGDGYNQPQHF.

The chain recombines TRBV7-9 with TRBJ1-1; 10 bases align to TRBD1. This CDR3 contains 15 residues. Trimming removed 4 bases from V and 1 base from J; junction bases left unmatched: 3. Germline V lookup: CDR1 SEHNR, CDR2 FQNEAQ (reference sequence). The DNA of the CDR3 is TGTGCCAGCAGCTCTGGGACAGGGGAGAACACTGAAGCTTTCTTT. Residues: CASSSGTGENTEAFF. The variable domain in full, completed from reference TRBV7-9 and TRBJ1-1, reads DTGVSQNPRHKITKRGQNVTFRCDPISEHNRLYWYRQTLGQGPEFLTYFQNEAQLEKSRLLSDRFSAERPKGSFSTLEIQRTEQGDSAMYLCASSSGTGENTEAFFGQGTRLTVV.

V usage is TRBV7-9 and J usage is TRBJ2-1; 9 bases map to TRBD1. CDR3 length: 13 amino acids. In germline, CDR1 is SEHNR, CDR2 FQNEAQ (reference sequence). The trim removed 6 bases at V and 8 bases at J, leaving 5 bases unmatched. The CDR3 reads CASSYRGQDEQFF. As DNA, the CDR3 is TGTGCCAGCAGTTACAGGGGGCAGGATGAGCAGTTCTTC. Full variable domain (remainder filled in from reference TRBV7-9 and TRBJ2-1): DTGVSQNPRHKITKRGQNVTFRCDPISEHNRLYWYRQTLGQGPEFLTYFQNEAQLEKSRLLSDRFSAERPKGSFSTLEIQRTEQGDSAMYLCASSYRGQDEQFFGPGTRLTVL.

The rearrangement uses TRBV13 and TRBJ1-2, with a possible D match to TRBD1 (5 bases). CDR1 and CDR2 from the germline V gene are PRHDT and FYEKMQ (reference sequence). The CDR3 is made up of 15 amino acids. The V end lost 0 bases, the J end lost 8 bases, and 16 bases lay between the germline ends. The CDR3 protein is CASSLGTAQVGGYTF. The CDR3 DNA follows: TGTGCCAGCAGCTTAGGGACAGCTCAGGTAGGAGGCTACACCTTC. Combining the CDR3 with reference TRBV13 and TRBJ1-2 gives the whole variable domain AAGVIQSPRHLIKEKRETATLKCYPIPRHDTVYWYQQGPGQDPQFLISFYEKMQSDKGSIPDRFSAQQFSDYHSELNMSSLELGDSALYFCASSLGTAQVGGYTFGSGTRLTVV.

The chain combines TRBV5-1 with TRBJ2-7; 9 bases match TRBD1. Germline lookup yields CDR1 SGHRS and CDR2 YFSETQ. This CDR3 region has 11 residues. V lost 4 bases to trimming and J lost 13 bases; unmatched junction nucleotides: 6. CDR3 loop: CASSRGTGPYF. Here the CDR3 DNA reads TGCGCCAGCAGCCGTGGGACAGGGCCTTACTTC.

V and J are TRBV6-2 or TRBV6-3 and TRBJ2-1; TRBD1 matches at 9 bases. Germline V CDR1 and CDR2: MNHEY, SVGEGT. CDR3 length equals 15 residues. The V gene end was trimmed by 2 bases and the J gene end by 6 bases; junction bases not matched to a gene: 5. CDR3 bases: TGTGCCAGCAGTTACAGGGACAGGGTACTCAATGAGCAGTTCTTC. It codes for CASSYRDRVLNEQFF.

V and J are TRBV7-9 and TRBJ1-2; no clear D gene. This CDR3 spans 15 amino acids. Germline assignment: CDR1 SEHNR and CDR2 FQNEAQ (reference sequence). The germline V and J ends were trimmed by 5 bases and 0 bases, with 13 bases remaining between them. CDR3 sequence (DNA): TGTGCCAGCAGCCCTGTAGGGATAGCTAACTATGGCTACACCTTC. It translates to CASSPVGIANYGYTF. Drawing the rest from reference TRBV7-9 and TRBJ1-2, the complete variable domain is DTGVSQNPRHKITKRGQNVTFRCDPISEHNRLYWYRQTLGQGPEFLTYFQNEAQLEKSRLLSDRFSAERPKGSFSTLEIQRTEQGDSAMYLCASSPVGIANYGYTFGSGTRLTVV.

This chain joins TRBV7-9 and TRBJ2-1; D unclear. The CDR3 is made up of 15 amino acids. Germline CDR1 SEHNR, CDR2 FQNEAQ (reference sequence). V was clipped by 2 bases and J by 0 bases, with 8 bases between them. The CDR3 nucleotides are TGTGCCAGCAGCTTAACAGACCGCTCCTACAATGAGCAGTTCTTC. Its protein product is CASSLTDRSYNEQFF.

The chain couples TRBV12-3 or TRBV12-4 to TRBJ2-1, with TRBD1 identical over 10 bases. CDR3 size: 15 residues. With 4 bases clipped from V and 8 bases from J, the junction kept 8 bases outside the gene matches. The CDR3 DNA reads as TGTGCCAGCAGTTGGGACAGGGGAGTAGTAGATGAGCAGTTCTTC. It is translated as CASSWDRGVVDEQFF.

V gene TRBV5-6 combines with J gene TRBJ1-1; perhaps TRBD1 as D (6 bases). In germline, CDR1 is SGHDT, CDR2 YYEEEE. The CDR3 runs to 12 residues. V was shortened by 4 bases and J by 8 bases, with 12 bases between the two germline ends. In DNA form, the CDR3 reads TGTGCCAGCAGCACCGCACAGGGCGAAGCTTTCTTT. Protein: CASSTAQGEAFF.

This sequence joins TRBV5-4 and TRBJ1-2; D might be TRBD1 (6 bases). The V and J ends lost 2 bases and 7 bases respectively, with 15 bases between them. This CDR3 comprises 14 residues. Germline V CDR1 and CDR2: SGHNT, YYREEE (reference sequence). The CDR3 sequence is CASSFTGTSVGYTF. Written as DNA, the CDR3 is TGTGCCAGCAGCTTTACAGGGACTTCGGTTGGCTACACCTTC.

The CDR3 DNA sequence: TGTGCCAGCAGTGAAGGGACTAGTCTGACTTTC. Translated, it gives CASSEGTSLTF. This chain uses TRBV25-1 with TRBJ2-6; 8 bases match TRBD2. With V trimmed by 2 bases and J by 16 bases, 1 base remained unmatched. The CDR3 extends over 11 amino acids. Germline lookup yields CDR1 MGHDK and CDR2 SYGVNS. The entire variable domain, with the rest obtained from reference TRBV25-1 and TRBJ2-6, is as follows: EADIYQTPRYLVIGTGKKITLECSQTMGHDKMYWYQQDPGMELHLIHYSYGVNSTEKGDLSSESTVSRIRTEHFPLTLESARPSHTSQYLCASSEGTSLTFGAGSRLTVL.

The V call is TRBV3-1, the J call TRBJ2-1; 8 positions agree with TRBD1. The germline V gene has CDR1 LGHDT and CDR2 YNNKEL (reference sequence). This CDR3 has 16 amino acids. The V and J ends lost 3 bases and 0 bases, in that order; junction bases with no gene match: 4. The CDR3 loop reads CASSHGDRSSYNEQFF. As DNA, the CDR3 is TGTGCCAGCAGCCATGGGGACAGGAGCTCCTACAATGAGCAGTTCTTC.

The table lists this clonotype with a count of one. This sequence joins TRBV29-1 and TRBJ2-7; D remains unclear. Deletions cut 4 bases from V and 4 bases from J, with 5 bases between. Germline values: CDR1 SQVTM, CDR2 ANQGSEA. This CDR3 has 10 amino acids. The CDR3 protein is CSVGAYEQYF. CDR3 DNA: TGCAGCGTTGGGGCGTACGAGCAGTACTTC.

The chain links TRBV20-1 to TRBJ2-3; D may correspond to TRBD1 or TRBD2 (5 bases each). CDR3 length: 15 amino acids. The V end was cut by 3 bases, the J end by 1 base, with 14 bases between. CDR1 is DFQATT, CDR2 SNEGSKA, per germline (reference sequence). The CDR3 loop reads CSASTGAPGTDTQYF. Written as DNA, the CDR3 is TGCAGTGCTAGTACCGGGGCCCCGGGCACAGATACGCAGTATTTT.

The chain has TRBV27 and TRBJ2-1; D ambiguous. CDR1 and CDR2 (germline): MNHEY, SMNVEV (reference sequence). Trimming pared 5 bases from V and 0 bases from J, leaving 5 bases between. The CDR3 contains 13 residues. This CDR3 is CASSPYSYNEQFF. The CDR3 bases are TGTGCCAGCAGTCCATACTCCTACAATGAGCAGTTCTTC.